The rows below give T cell receptor beta chains drawn from one sample of a study of blood T cell repertoires in COVID-19. Profiled with immunoSEQ multiplex PCR; TCRdb holds only in-frame clones, not every one. The profile shows hundreds of thousands of clones, around 87% of them singletons. Material: peripheral blood. These receptors originate from a woman aged 45-60 years who had recovered from COVID-19. The conserved cysteine and the conserved F or W are not part of the CDR3 here. A D gene is named only where the DNA matches it firmly. Where a row states a size, it is once, few, many or the class of an expanded clone; other rows omit it.

D,J,V,size,CDR3
NA,TRBJ2-3,TRBV30,NA,AWMYWEADTQY
NA,TRBJ2-7,TRBV12-3/TRBV12-4,NA,ASSLIEVHEQY
TRBD1,TRBJ1-3,TRBV5-4,NA,ASRRTGDDTIY
TRBD2,TRBJ2-4,TRBV30,NA,AWATGGHNIQY
NA,TRBJ1-1,TRBV21-1,NA,ASNKQGRAEAF
TRBD1,TRBJ1-2,TRBV6-5,NA,ASSLRGLDGYT
TRBD1,TRBJ2-6,TRBV7-9,NA,ASSLAGGTGGSGANVLT
TRBD2,TRBJ2-1,TRBV7-3,once,ASSPGPGGNNEQF
TRBD1,TRBJ1-1,TRBV19,once,ASSTRQGVSEAF
NA,TRBJ2-4,TRBV11-2,NA,ASSPGTGGIQY
TRBD1,TRBJ1-2,TRBV7-2,NA,ASSLDRGRVYGYT
NA,TRBJ2-7,TRBV28,NA,ASSSGFSREEQY
NA,TRBJ1-1,TRBV7-2,NA,ASSRGQMNTEAF
NA,TRBJ2-7,TRBV28,NA,ASPPRDSQSLFHEQY
TRBD1,TRBJ1-1,TRBV5-8,NA,ASSAKYRGRSTEAF
NA,TRBJ1-5,TRBV28,NA,ASSFSGGAYQPQH
NA,TRBJ2-1,TRBV6-5,NA,ASSIGRSSYNEQF
TRBD1,TRBJ2-1,TRBV19,NA,ASSAGQEPPYNEQF
TRBD1,TRBJ2-7,TRBV6-1,NA,ASSRTGAYEQY
NA,TRBJ1-5,TRBV11-2,NA,ASSLGWRQPQH
NA,TRBJ2-7,TRBV6-2/TRBV6-3,NA,ASSFGLGGYEQY
TRBD2,TRBJ2-2,TRBV5-1,NA,ASSTSGAGELF
NA,TRBJ2-1,TRBV6-2/TRBV6-3,NA,ASSYSRRGLLSYNEQF
NA,TRBJ1-1,TRBV5-6,NA,ASSPAGSITEAF
NA,TRBJ2-1,TRBV5-8,once,ASSLARASSYNEQF
NA,TRBJ1-2,TRBV27,NA,ASSLSGVGYT
NA,TRBJ1-2,TRBV10-3,NA,AISDSGNYGYT
TRBD2,TRBJ2-3,TRBV25-1,NA,ASSELGREGRDTQY
TRBD2,TRBJ2-5,TRBV5-6,NA,ASSLGAGGGGTQY
TRBD2,TRBJ2-1,TRBV28,NA,ASSSTTSGLADFFSYNEQF
NA,TRBJ1-5,TRBV9,NA,ASSPSPGLEQPQH
NA,TRBJ1-3,TRBV10-1,NA,ASLESPGVDGNTIY
TRBD2,TRBJ2-7,TRBV7-3,NA,ASSPESGRSYEQY
NA,TRBJ2-5,TRBV11-2,NA,ASSFPSGLSIETQY
NA,TRBJ2-1,TRBV7-2,NA,ASSFSSYNEQF
TRBD1,TRBJ2-7,TRBV6-2/TRBV6-3,NA,ASSPLGQGTYEQY
TRBD1,TRBJ2-1,TRBV24-1,NA,ATRGQGAVEQF
NA,TRBJ1-6,TRBV2,NA,ASSEDWNSPLH
NA,TRBJ1-2,TRBV7-9,NA,ASSYPDKSYGYT
NA,TRBJ1-2,TRBV6-5,NA,ASRRTGYDGYT
NA,TRBJ2-5,TRBV9,NA,ASSALGGLGETQY
TRBD1,TRBJ1-2,TRBV24-1,NA,ATSESGTGFGYT
NA,TRBJ2-5,TRBV7-2,NA,ASSTPELGDWTQY
TRBD2,TRBJ2-3,TRBV7-2,NA,ASSLSSGTTDTQY
NA,TRBJ1-1,TRBV7-9,NA,ASSQTPGRTEAF
TRBD1,TRBJ1-1,TRBV28,NA,ASSLVSGGLRYTEAF
NA,TRBJ2-3,TRBV18,NA,ASSPPLLGLGRGTQY
NA,TRBJ2-5,TRBV2,NA,ASSEEGDNQTQY
TRBD1,TRBJ1-1,TRBV19,few,ASSIWDRSNTEAF
NA,TRBJ1-1,TRBV6-5,NA,ASRRGMNTEAF
NA,TRBJ1-1,TRBV5-8,once,ASSIGAVSTEAF
NA,TRBJ1-2,TRBV10-3,NA,AIYSSGISYGYT
TRBD1,TRBJ2-5,TRBV6-5,NA,ASNPSTGLETQY
NA,TRBJ2-7,TRBV5-4,NA,ASSLSAGFSDEQY